This T cell receptor beta chain was sequenced during a study of blood T cells in healthy people across ages. There are 13 residues in the CDR3. Germline assignment: CDR1 MNHEY and CDR2 SMNVEV (reference sequence). V was shortened by 3 bases and J by 1 base, with 7 bases between the two germline ends. Regarding the study as a whole: Naive T cell percentage strongly correlated with TCR beta diversity.

A second roughly 6 to 11 cycle PCR used barcoded and J-beta primers. A single record per CDR3 protein comes from TCRdb applying MiXCR to the 5' RACE reads. This repertoire shows about 1.6 million distinct CDR3 sequences, almost 35% found once; its top ten account for around 11%. This clonotype was counted many times. Its cognate antigen is unknown. The sample taken for sequencing was blood. This TCR was recovered from a woman in her 30s in good health. The V gene is TRBV27, the J gene TRBJ2-7; D perhaps matches TRBD1 (6 bases). In nucleotides, the CDR3 is TGTGCCAGCAGTTTCCAGGGGTCCTACGAGCAGTACTTC. It codes for CASSFQGSYEQYF.